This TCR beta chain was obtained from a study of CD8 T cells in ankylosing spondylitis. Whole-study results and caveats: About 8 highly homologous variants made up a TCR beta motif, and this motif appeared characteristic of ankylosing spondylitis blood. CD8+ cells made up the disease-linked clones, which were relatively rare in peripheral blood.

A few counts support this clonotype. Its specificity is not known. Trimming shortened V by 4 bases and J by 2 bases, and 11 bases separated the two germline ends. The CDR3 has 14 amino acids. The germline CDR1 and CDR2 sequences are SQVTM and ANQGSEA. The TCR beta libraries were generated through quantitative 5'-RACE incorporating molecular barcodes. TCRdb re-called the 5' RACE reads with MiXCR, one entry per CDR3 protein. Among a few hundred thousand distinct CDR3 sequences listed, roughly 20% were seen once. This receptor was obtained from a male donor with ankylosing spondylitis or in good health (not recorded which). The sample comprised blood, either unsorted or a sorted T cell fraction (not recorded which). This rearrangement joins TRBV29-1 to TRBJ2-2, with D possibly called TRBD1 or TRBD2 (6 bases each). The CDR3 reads CSVGGGTNTGELFF. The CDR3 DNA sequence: TGCAGCGTTGGTGGAGGGACAAACACCGGGGAGCTGTTTTTT.